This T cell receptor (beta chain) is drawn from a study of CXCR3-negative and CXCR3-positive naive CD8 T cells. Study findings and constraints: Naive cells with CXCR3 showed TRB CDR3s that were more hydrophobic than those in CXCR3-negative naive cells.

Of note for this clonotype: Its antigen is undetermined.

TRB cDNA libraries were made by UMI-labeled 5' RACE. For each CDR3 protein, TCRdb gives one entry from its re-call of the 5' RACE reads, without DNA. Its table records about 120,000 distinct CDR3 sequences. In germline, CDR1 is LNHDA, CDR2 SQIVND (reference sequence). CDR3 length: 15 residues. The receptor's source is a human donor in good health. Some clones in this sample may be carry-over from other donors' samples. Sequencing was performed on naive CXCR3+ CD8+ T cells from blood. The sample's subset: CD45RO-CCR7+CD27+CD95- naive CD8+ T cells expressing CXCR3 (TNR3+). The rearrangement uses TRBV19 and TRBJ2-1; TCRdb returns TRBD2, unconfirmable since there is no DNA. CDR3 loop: CAILAGGLPYNEQFF.